One T cell receptor (beta chain) is described in this entry. The data originate from a study of T-cell memory formation after mild COVID-19. TCRdb reprocessed the 5' RACE reads with MiXCR, giving one entry per CDR3 protein. The sample includes just over 400,000 distinct CDR3 sequences, about 22% seen only once; the top ten take over 10%. Sequenced: PBMCs or a T cell subset sorted from them (not recorded which). The source is an adult woman who had mild COVID-19 (a few samples of this study predate the infection). Cell type and time point are not known.

CDR3 in DNA: TGTGCCAGCACCGACCGGGCGAGAAACTACAATGAGCAGTTCTTC. Translation gives CASTDRARNYNEQFF. The genes are TRBV12-3 or TRBV12-4 and TRBJ2-1; D ambiguous. Trimming removed 7 bases from V and 3 bases from J, with 16 bases in between. This CDR3 has 15 amino acids.